A selection of T cell receptor beta chains follows, all from one sample in a study of blood T cell repertoires in COVID-19. Method: immunoSEQ multiplex PCR; TCRdb's copy keeps in-frame clones and lacks some. Of about 35,000 clones in the sample, 82% are singletons; the top ten hold around 41%. The specimen sequenced was peripheral blood. The receptors were gathered from an elderly man with active or convalescent COVID-19. Each CDR3 is given with its conserved first and last residue. D genes are given only for firm matches. Only part of the rows carry a size: once, few, many, or a class if the clone is expanded.

V gene	D gene	clone size	J gene	CDR3 protein	CDR3 DNA
TRBV6-5	TRBD1	once	TRBJ2-1	CASRVQGASYNEQFF	TGTGCCAGCAGAGTACAGGGGGCCTCCTACAATGAGCAGTTCTTC
TRBV6-2/TRBV6-3	.	.	TRBJ2-7	CASSSTQLSRFVVGEQYF	TGTGCCAGCAGTTCCACGCAACTATCCCGTTTTGTGGTTGGCGAGCAGTACTTC
TRBV6-5	.	once	TRBJ2-7	CASSRTTGSYEQYF	TGTGCCAGCAGCCGAACAACAGGTTCCTACGAGCAGTACTTC
TRBV2	.	few	TRBJ1-4	CASTGVLATNEKLFF	TGTGCCAGTACCGGGGTACTGGCAACTAATGAAAAACTGTTTTTT
TRBV29-1	.	.	TRBJ1-1	CSVRGGVMNTEAFF	TGCAGCGTTCGGGGGGGGGTTATGAACACTGAAGCTTTCTTT
TRBV28	TRBD2	.	TRBJ2-2	CASIAGSAGELFF	TGTGCCAGCATAGCGGGATCGGCCGGGGAGCTGTTTTTT
TRBV9	TRBD2	.	TRBJ2-3	CASSGRDLLGTSGTQDTQYF	TGTGCCAGCAGCGGAAGGGACTTACTAGGGACTAGCGGGACCCAAGATACGCAGTATTTT
TRBV14	.	.	TRBJ2-1	CASSQDRNSLYNEQFF	TGTGCCAGCAGCCAAGATAGGAACAGTCTATACAATGAGCAGTTCTTC
TRBV9	TRBD2	.	TRBJ2-2	CASSPPGTSVGELFF	TGTGCCAGCAGCCCGCCCGGGACTAGCGTCGGGGAGCTGTTTTTT
TRBV7-7	TRBD2	few	TRBJ2-2	CASSRRTSGPANTGELFF	TGTGCTAGCAGCCGCAGGACTAGCGGACCTGCGAACACCGGGGAGCTGTTTTTT
TRBV19	TRBD1	.	TRBJ1-1	CASSQTRGHAFF	TGTGCCAGTAGTCAAACCAGGGGGCATGCTTTCTTT
TRBV4-3	TRBD2	.	TRBJ2-7	CASSQEWEKAGRGYEQYF	TGCGCCAGCAGCCAAGAATGGGAGAAAGCGGGACGGGGCTACGAGCAGTACTTC
TRBV28	.	.	TRBJ2-3	CASSSGDRDTQYF	TGTGCCAGCAGTTCAGGGGATAGAGATACGCAGTATTTT
TRBV3-1/TRBV3-2	TRBD2	once	TRBJ2-1	CASSQVPTSGYNEQFF	TGTGCCAGCAGCCAAGTCCCGACTAGCGGCTACAATGAGCAGTTCTTC
TRBV5-1	.	.	TRBJ1-1	CASSWQGIRDTEAFF	TGCGCCAGCAGCTGGCAGGGGATAAGGGACACTGAAGCTTTCTTT
TRBV5-5	TRBD1	.	TRBJ1-4	CASTPGQLYEKLFF	TGTGCCAGCACCCCGGGACAGCTATATGAAAAACTGTTTTTT
TRBV6-1	.	.	TRBJ1-2	CASSERGREGYTF	TGTGCCAGCAGTGAACGGGGGCGGGAGGGCTACACCTTC
TRBV11-2	.	once	TRBJ2-1	CASSLTGDSYNEQFF	TGTGCCAGCAGCTTAACGGGGGACTCCTACAATGAGCAGTTCTTC
TRBV2	TRBD1	once	TRBJ1-1	CASSEAGGRNTEAFF	TGTGCCAGCAGTGAGGCAGGGGGTCGGAACACTGAAGCTTTCTTT
TRBV6-5	.	.	TRBJ2-7	CASQGVVSEQYF	TGTGCCAGTCAGGGCGTAGTAAGCGAGCAGTACTTC
TRBV30	TRBD1	few	TRBJ1-1	CAWSKTGLNTEAFF	TGTGCCTGGAGTAAGACAGGGCTGAACACTGAAGCTTTCTTT
TRBV7-9	.	.	TRBJ2-1	CASSLASLFGEQFF	TGTGCCAGCAGCTTAGCGAGCCTTTTCGGTGAGCAGTTCTTC
TRBV5-1	.	.	TRBJ2-1	CASSLAPVGTSYNEQFF	TGCGCCAGCAGCTTGGCCCCAGTGGGCACTTCCTACAATGAGCAGTTCTTC
TRBV7-2	TRBD1	.	TRBJ2-3	CASSARQGGSTDTQYF	TGTGCCAGCAGCGCCAGACAGGGGGGTAGCACAGATACGCAGTATTTT
TRBV5-8	TRBD2	.	TRBJ2-3	CASSLVLAGGDTQYF	TGTGCCAGCAGCTTGGTACTAGCGGGAGGTGATACGCAGTATTTT
TRBV29-1	.	.	TRBJ2-5	CSVESGDMETQYF	TGCAGCGTCGAGTCCGGGGATATGGAGACCCAGTACTTC
TRBV27	.	.	TRBJ2-1	CASSLRAGRYNEQFF	TGTGCCAGCAGTTTAAGGGCGGGTCGGTACAATGAGCAGTTCTTC
TRBV6-5	TRBD2	.	TRBJ2-1	CASSYRVAGAYNEQFF	TGTGCCAGCAGTTACAGGGTAGCGGGAGCATACAATGAGCAGTTCTTC
TRBV6-2/TRBV6-3	TRBD2	.	TRBJ2-1	CASSTRSGRAGNEQFF	TGTGCCAGCAGTACCCGTAGCGGGAGGGCAGGCAATGAGCAGTTCTTC
TRBV5-1	.	.	TRBJ2-3	CASNPGEGRDTQYF	TGCGCCAGCAACCCAGGGGAGGGAAGGGATACGCAGTATTTT